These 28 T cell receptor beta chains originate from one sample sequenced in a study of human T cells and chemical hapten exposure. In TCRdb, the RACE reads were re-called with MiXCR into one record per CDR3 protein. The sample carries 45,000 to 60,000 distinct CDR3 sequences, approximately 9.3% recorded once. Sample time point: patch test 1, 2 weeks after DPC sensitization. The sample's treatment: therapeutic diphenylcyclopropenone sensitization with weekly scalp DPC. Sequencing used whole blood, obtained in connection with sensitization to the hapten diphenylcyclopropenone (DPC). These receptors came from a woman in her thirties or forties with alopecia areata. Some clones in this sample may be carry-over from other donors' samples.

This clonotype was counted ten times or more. CDR3 residues: CASSGRIGTGWIEAFF. CDR3 nucleotide sequence: TGTGCCAGCAGTGGCAGGATCGGGACAGGATGGATTGAAGCTTTCTTT. The chain uses TRBV25-1 and TRBJ1-1; 8 bases align to TRBD1. The trim removed 4 bases at V and 7 bases at J, leaving 14 bases unmatched. This CDR3 has 16 amino acids. Germline CDR1 and CDR2: MGHDK and SYGVNS.

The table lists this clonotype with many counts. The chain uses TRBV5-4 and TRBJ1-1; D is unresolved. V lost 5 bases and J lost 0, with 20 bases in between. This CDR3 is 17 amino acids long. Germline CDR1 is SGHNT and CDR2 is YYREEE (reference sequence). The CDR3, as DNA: TGTGCCAGCAGTCCGGGTTGGGCAGCCTCCATGAACACTGAAGCTTTCTTT. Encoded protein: CASSPGWAASMNTEAFF.

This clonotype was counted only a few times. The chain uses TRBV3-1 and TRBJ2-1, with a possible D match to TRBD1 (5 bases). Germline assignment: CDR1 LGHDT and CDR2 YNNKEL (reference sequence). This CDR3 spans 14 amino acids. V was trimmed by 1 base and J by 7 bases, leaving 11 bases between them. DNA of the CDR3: TGTGCCAGCAGCCAAGGGCAGGGCGCAAATGAGCAGTTCTTC. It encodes CASSQGQGANEQFF.

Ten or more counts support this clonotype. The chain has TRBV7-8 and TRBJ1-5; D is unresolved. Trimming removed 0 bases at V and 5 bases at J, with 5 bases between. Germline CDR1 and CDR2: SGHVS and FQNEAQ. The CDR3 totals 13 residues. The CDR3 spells CASSLAGDQPQHF. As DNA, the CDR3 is TGTGCCAGCAGCTTAGCCGGGGATCAGCCCCAGCATTTT.

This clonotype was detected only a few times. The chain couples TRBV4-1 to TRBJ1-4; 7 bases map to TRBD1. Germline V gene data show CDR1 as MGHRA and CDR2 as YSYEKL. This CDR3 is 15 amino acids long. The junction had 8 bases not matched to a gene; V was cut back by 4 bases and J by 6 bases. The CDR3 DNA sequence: TGCGCCAGCAGCCTGCCCGGGACAGTCTATGAAAAACTGTTTTTT. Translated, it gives CASSLPGTVYEKLFF.

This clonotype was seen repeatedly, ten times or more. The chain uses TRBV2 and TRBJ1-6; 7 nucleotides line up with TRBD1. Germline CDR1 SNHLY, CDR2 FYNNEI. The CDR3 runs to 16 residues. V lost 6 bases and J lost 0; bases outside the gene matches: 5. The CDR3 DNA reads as TGTGCCAGCAGACAGGGGCAGACCTCCTATAATTCACCCCTCCACTTT. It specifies CASRQGQTSYNSPLHF.

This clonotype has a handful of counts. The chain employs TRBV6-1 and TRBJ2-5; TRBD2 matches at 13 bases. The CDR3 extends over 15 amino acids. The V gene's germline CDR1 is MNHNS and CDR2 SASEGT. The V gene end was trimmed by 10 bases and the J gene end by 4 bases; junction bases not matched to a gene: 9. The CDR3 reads CATLGWTSGGETQYF. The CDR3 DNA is TGTGCCACCCTGGGGTGGACTAGCGGGGGAGAGACCCAGTACTTC.

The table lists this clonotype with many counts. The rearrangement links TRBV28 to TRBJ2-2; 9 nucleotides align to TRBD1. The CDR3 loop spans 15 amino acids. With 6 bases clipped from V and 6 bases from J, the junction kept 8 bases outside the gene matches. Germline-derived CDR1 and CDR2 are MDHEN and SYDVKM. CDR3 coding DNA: TGTGCCAGCAGCCTCCGGGACAGGGTTTCCGGGGAGCTGTTTTTT. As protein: CASSLRDRVSGELFF.

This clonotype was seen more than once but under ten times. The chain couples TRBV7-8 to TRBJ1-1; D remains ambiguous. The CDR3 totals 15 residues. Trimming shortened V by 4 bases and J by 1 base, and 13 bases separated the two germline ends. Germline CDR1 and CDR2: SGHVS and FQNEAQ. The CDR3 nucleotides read TGTGCCAGCAGCTCGACTTATGCGGGGAACACTGAAGCTTTCTTT. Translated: CASSSTYAGNTEAFF.

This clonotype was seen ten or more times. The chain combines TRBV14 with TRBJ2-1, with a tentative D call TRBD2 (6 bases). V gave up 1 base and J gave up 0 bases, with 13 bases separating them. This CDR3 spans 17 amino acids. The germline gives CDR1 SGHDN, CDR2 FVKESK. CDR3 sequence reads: CASSQVTRDFSYNEQFF. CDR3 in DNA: TGTGCCAGCAGCCAAGTAACCCGGGACTTCTCCTACAATGAGCAGTTCTTC.

The CDR3 protein is CASSLSRGPPLDTQYF. CDR3 coding DNA: TGTGCCAGCAGTTTATCCCGAGGCCCCCCCCTAGATACGCAGTATTTT. The J gene is TRBJ2-3, the V gene TRBV12-3 or TRBV12-4; D call uncertain. The CDR3 runs to 16 residues. Trimming pared 2 bases from V and 5 bases from J, leaving 17 bases between.

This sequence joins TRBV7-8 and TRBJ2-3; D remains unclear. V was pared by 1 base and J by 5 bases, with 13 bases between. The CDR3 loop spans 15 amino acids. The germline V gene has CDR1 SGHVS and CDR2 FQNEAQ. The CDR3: CASSLVTRKGDTQYF. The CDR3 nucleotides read TGTGCCAGCAGCTTAGTTACTCGAAAGGGAGATACGCAGTATTTT. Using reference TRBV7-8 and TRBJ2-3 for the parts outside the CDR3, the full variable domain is GAGVSQSPRYKVAKRGQDVALRCDPISGHVSLFWYQQALGQGPEFLTYFQNEAQLDKSGLPSDRFFAERPEGSVSTLKIQRTQQEDSAVYLCASSLVTRKGDTQYFGPGTRLTVL.

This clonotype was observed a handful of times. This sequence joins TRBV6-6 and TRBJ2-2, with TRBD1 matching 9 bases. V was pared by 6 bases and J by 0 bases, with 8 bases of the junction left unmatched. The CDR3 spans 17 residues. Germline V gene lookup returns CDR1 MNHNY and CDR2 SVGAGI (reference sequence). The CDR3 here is CASSVTGGETNTGELFF. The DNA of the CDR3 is TGTGCCAGCAGCGTCACAGGGGGCGAAACGAACACCGGGGAGCTGTTTTTT.

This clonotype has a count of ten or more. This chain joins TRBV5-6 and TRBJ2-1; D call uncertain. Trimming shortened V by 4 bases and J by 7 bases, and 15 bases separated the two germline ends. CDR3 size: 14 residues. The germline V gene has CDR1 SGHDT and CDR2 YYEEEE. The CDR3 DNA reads TGTGCCAGCAGCCCAGAGGCTGGTATGAATGAGCAGTTCTTC. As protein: CASSPEAGMNEQFF.

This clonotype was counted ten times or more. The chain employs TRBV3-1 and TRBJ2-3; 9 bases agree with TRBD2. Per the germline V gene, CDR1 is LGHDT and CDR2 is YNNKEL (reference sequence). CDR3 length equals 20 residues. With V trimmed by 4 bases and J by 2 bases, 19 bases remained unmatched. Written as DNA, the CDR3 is TGTGCCAGCAGCCCGTTAAGCGGGGGGTCCCCAGGTTACTACACAGATACGCAGTATTTT. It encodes CASSPLSGGSPGYYTDTQYF.

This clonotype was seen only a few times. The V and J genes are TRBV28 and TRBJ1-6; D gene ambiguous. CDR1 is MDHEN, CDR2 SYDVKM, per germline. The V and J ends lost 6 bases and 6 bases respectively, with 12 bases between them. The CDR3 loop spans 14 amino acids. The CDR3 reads CASSSPGLNSPLHF. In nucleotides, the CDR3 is TGTGCCAGCAGCTCCCCAGGTCTTAATTCACCCCTCCACTTT. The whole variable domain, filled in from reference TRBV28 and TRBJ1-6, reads DVKVTQSSRYLVKRTGEKVFLECVQDMDHENMFWYRQDPGLGLRLIYFSYDVKMKEKGDIPEGYSVSREKKERFSLILESASTNQTSMYLCASSSPGLNSPLHFGNGTRLTVT.

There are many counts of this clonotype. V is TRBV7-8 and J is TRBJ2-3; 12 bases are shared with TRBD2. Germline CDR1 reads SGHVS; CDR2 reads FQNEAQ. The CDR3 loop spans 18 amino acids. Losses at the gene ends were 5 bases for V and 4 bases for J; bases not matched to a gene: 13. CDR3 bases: TGTGCCAGCAGCCACCTAGCGGGGGGGCTGATTGTCCCAGATACGCAGTATTTT. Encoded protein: CASSHLAGGLIVPDTQYF.

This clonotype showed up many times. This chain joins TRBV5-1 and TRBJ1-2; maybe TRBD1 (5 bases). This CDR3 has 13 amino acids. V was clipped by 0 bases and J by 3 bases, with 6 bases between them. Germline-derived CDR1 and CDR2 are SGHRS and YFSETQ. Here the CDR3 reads CASSLAGDYGYTF. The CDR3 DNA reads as TGCGCCAGCAGCTTGGCGGGGGACTATGGCTACACCTTC.

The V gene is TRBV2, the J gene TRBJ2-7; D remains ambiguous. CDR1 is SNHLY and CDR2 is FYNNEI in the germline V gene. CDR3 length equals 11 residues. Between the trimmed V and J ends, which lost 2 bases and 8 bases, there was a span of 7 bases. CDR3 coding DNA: TGTGCCAGCAGTGAACTGGGGAAGCAGTACTTC. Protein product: CASSELGKQYF.

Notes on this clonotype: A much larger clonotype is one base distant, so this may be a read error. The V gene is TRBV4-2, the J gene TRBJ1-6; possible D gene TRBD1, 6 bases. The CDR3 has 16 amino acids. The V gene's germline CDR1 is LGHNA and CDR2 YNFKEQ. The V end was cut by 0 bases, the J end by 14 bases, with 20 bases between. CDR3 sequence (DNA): TGTGCCAGCAGCCAAGAGGAAGGACAGTCCTCTTGGGCCCTCCACTTT. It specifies CASSQEEGQSSWALHF.

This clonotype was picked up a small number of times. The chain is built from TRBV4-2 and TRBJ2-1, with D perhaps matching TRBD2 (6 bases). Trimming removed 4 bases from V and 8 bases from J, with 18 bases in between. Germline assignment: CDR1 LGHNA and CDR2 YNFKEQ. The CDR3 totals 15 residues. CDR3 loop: CASSRKGSEGDEQFF. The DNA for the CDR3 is TGTGCCAGCAGCCGAAAGGGGTCGGAGGGCGATGAGCAGTTCTTC.

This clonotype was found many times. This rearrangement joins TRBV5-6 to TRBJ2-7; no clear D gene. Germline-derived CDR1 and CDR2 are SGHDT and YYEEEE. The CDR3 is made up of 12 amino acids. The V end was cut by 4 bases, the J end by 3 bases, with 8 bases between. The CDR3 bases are TGTGCCAGCAGCAACGACGTCTACGAGCAGTACTTC. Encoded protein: CASSNDVYEQYF.

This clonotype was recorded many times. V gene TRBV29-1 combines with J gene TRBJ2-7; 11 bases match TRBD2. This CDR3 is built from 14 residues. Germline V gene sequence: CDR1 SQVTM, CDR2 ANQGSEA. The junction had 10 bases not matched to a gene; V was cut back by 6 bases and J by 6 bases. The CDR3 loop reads CSVATSGDLSEQYF. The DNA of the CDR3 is TGCAGCGTGGCGACTAGCGGGGATCTTTCCGAGCAGTACTTC.

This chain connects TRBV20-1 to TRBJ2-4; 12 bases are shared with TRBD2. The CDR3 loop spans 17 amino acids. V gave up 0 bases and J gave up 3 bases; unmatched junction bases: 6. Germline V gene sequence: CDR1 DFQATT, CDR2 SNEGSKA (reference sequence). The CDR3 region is CSARDLAGGLGKNIQYF. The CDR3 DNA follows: TGCAGTGCTAGAGATCTAGCGGGGGGGCTAGGCAAAAACATTCAGTACTTC.

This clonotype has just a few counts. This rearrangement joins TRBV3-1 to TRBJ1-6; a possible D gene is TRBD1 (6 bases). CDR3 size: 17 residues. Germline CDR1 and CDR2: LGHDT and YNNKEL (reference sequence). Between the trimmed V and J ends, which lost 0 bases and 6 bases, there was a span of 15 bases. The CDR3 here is CASSQDDRGAGNSPLHF. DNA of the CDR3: TGTGCCAGCAGCCAAGATGATCGGGGGGCAGGTAATTCACCCCTCCACTTT.

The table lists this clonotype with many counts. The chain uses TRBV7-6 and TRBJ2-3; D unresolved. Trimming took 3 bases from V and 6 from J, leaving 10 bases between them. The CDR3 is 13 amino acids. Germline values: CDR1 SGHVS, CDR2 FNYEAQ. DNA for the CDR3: TGTGCCAGCAGCTTGTACCCAAGGGATACGCAGTATTTT. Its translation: CASSLYPRDTQYF.

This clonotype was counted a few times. The CDR3 coding sequence is TGTGCCAGTAAAGGGGGAGGGGTCGGAGCTAATGAAAAACTGTTTTTT. This codes for CASKGGGVGANEKLFF. The V and J genes are TRBV19 and TRBJ1-4; possible D gene TRBD1, 6 bases. Looked up from germline, CDR1 is LNHDA and CDR2 is SQIVND (reference sequence). The CDR3 is 16 amino acids. V was cut by 7 bases and J by 3 bases, with 18 bases left in between.

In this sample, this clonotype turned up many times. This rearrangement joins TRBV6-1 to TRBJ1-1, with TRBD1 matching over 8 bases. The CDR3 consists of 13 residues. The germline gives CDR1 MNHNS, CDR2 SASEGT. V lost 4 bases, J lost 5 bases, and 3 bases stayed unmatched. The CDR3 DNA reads TGTGCCAGCAGTGGGACAGGGCGAACTGAAGCTTTCTTT. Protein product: CASSGTGRTEAFF.